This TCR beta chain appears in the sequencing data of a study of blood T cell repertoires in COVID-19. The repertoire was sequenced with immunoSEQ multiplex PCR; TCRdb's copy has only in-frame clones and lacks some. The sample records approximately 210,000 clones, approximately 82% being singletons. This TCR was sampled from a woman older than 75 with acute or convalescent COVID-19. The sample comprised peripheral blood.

CDR3 region: CAISESDDSSYGYTF. The CDR3 nucleotides are TGTGCCATCAGTGAGTCGGATGACAGTTCTTATGGCTACACCTTC. V is TRBV10-3 and J is TRBJ1-2; tentative D call: TRBD1 (5 bases). Trimming stripped 0 bases from V and 5 bases from J, with 13 bases between. Looked up from germline, CDR1 is ENHRY and CDR2 is SYGVKD. The CDR3 length is 15 residues.